This T cell receptor beta chain was sequenced during a study of technical replicates of blood from a handful of donors. TCRdb's copy holds only in-frame clones and misses some; the assay was immunoSEQ multiplex PCR. The sample has around 83,000 clones; roughly 94% are singletons. This CDR3 region has 15 residues. CDR1 and CDR2 from the germline V gene are SGHDT and YYEEEE. Trimming pared 4 bases from V and 7 bases from J, leaving 17 bases between. J is TRBJ1-4 and V is TRBV5-6; D may be TRBD1 (6 bases). The TCR was taken from a human donor in good health. The specimen sequenced was T cells isolated from PBMCs. The chain's CDR3 is CASSVNRVRGEKLFF. DNA of the CDR3: TGTGCCAGCAGCGTTAACAGGGTCCGTGGTGAAAAACTGTTTTTT.